Sequencing of this T cell receptor (beta chain) was carried out in a study of T cell responses to AZD1222 COVID-19 vaccine. Overall study results and limits: Donors skewed white British and female; clonal diversity was possibly underestimated. Spike-specific TCR breadth rose after two AZD1222 doses, and depth rose as well. Seropositive status at baseline applied to only five or six AZD1222 recipients.

The V gene's germline CDR1 is SEHNR and CDR2 FQNEAQ (reference sequence). This CDR3 comprises 15 residues. The V and J ends lost 5 bases and 10 bases respectively, with 23 bases between them. Sequenced by immunoSEQ multiplex PCR; TCRdb stores in-frame clones only, minus some. The sample holds 120,000 to 150,000 clones, 90% to 95% seen once. With respect to this clone: The antigen is undetermined.

The chain uses TRBV7-9 and TRBJ1-1; a weak D match, TRBD1 (5 bases). The material was peripheral blood, obtained on day 0 of AZD1222 vaccination. The sequence derives from an adult in good health. In DNA, the CDR3 is TGTGCCAGCAGCCGGACCGGGGTCGTCGCGGGGGGAGCTTTCTTT. This codes for CASSRTGVVAGGAFF.